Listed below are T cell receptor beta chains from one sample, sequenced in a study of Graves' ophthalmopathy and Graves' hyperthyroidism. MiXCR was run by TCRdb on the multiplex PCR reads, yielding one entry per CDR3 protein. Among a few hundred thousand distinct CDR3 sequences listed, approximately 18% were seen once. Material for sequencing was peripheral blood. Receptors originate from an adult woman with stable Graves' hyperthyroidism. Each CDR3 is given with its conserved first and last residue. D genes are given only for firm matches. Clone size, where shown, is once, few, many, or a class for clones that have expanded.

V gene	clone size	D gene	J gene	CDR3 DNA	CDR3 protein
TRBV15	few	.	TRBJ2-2	TGTGCCACCAGCAGAGAACTCCGGGGGATCTTCACCGGGGAGCTGTTTTTT	CATSRELRGIFTGELFF
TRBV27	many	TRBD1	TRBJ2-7	TGTGCCAGCAGTTCCCCGGACAGGCTCTACGAGCAGTACTTC	CASSSPDRLYEQYF
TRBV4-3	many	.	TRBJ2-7	TGCGCCAGCAGCCAATACCCAGGGGAAGCCTACGAGCAGTACTTC	CASSQYPGEAYEQYF
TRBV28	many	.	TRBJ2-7	TGTGCCAGCAGGCCTGGGGGGCAGCGCTCCTACGAGCAGTACTTC	CASRPGGQRSYEQYF
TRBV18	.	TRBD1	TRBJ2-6	TGTGCCAGCTCAACACTTGACAGGGACTCTGGGGCCAACGTCCTGACTTTC	CASSTLDRDSGANVLTF
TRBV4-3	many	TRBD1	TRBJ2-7	TGCGCCAGCAGCCTAAAGAGGACAGGGGGGTCGGCCGAGCAGTACTTC	CASSLKRTGGSAEQYF
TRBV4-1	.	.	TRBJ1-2	TGCGCCAGCAGAAGAGGATCTAACTATGGCTACACCTTC	CASRRGSNYGYTF
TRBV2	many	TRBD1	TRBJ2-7	TGTGCCAGCAGACGGACAGGGGATTCCTACGAGCAGTACTTC	CASRRTGDSYEQYF
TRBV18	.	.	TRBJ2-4	TGTGCCAGCTCACCCCCCTCAAACATTCAGTACTTC	CASSPPSNIQYF
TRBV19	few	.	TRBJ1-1	TGTGCCAGTACTACTGGGGGGGGATCCACTGAAGCTTTCTTT	CASTTGGGSTEAFF
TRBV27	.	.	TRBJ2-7	TGTGCCACATCCTTGGGCGGTCCCGCCTACGAGCAGTACTTC	CATSLGGPAYEQYF
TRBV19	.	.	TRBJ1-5	TGTGCCAGTAGTGTCACAGGGTTTGAGGGTCAGCCCCAGCATTTT	CASSVTGFEGQPQHF
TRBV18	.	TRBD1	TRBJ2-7	TGTGCCAGCTCAGCTCGGACAGGGGATGGGTACGAGCAGTACTTC	CASSARTGDGYEQYF
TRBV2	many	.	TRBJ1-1	TGTGCCAGCAAGAGGGGGTCGAACACTGAAGCTTTCTTT	CASKRGSNTEAFF
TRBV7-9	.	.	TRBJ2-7	TGTGCCAGCAGCTTCGCAGAGGACGACGAGCAGTACTTC	CASSFAEDDEQYF
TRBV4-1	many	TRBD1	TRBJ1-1	TGCGCCAGCAGCCCCTGGACAGGAGCTAACACTGAAGCTTTCTTT	CASSPWTGANTEAFF
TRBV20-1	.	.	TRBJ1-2	TGCAGTGCTAGGCCCCCAGGGAGCTATGGCTACACCTTC	CSARPPGSYGYTF
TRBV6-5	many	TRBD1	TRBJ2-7	TGTGCCAGCAGTTACTCCGGGACAGGGCTTTACGAGCAGTACTTC	CASSYSGTGLYEQYF
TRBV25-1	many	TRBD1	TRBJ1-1	TGTGCCAGCAGTGAATATCCTAACCAGGACAGGGGAGGCACTGAAGCTTTCTTT	CASSEYPNQDRGGTEAFF
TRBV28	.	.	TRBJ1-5	TGTGCCAGCAGTTCACGGGGGGCTTCCCTAGGTGTCCCCAATCAGCCCCAGCATTTT	CASSSRGASLGVPNQPQHF
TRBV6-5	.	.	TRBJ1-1	TGTGCCAGCAGTTACTCGACCAGGGTCACTGAAGCTTTCTTT	CASSYSTRVTEAFF
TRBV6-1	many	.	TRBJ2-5	TGTGCCAGCAGTGAAATGTTAGGGGATGTGGAAGAGACCCAGTACTTC	CASSEMLGDVEETQYF
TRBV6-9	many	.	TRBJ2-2	TGTGCCACCAGAGGGGGGACCGGGGAGCTGTTTTTT	CATRGGTGELFF
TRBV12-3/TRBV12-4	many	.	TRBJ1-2	TGTGCCACTAAACCCCCTCCGTTGGGGGTGGGAGATGGCTACACCTTC	CATKPPPLGVGDGYTF
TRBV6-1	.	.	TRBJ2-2	TGTGCCAGCAGCACATACATGGGGGCTGGGACCGGGGAGCTGTTTTTT	CASSTYMGAGTGELFF
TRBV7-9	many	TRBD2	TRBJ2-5	TGTGCCAGCAGCTTCCTCTCGATTCGTAGGACTAGCGCCGTAGAGACCCAGTACTTC	CASSFLSIRRTSAVETQYF
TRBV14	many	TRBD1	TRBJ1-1	TGTGCCAGCAGCCCTCGGTGGACGGGCCAGGGGGACACTGAAGCTTTCTTT	CASSPRWTGQGDTEAFF